These 6 T cell receptor beta chains originate from one sample sequenced in a study of OX40 agonist ivuxolimab in advanced cancers. Method: immunoSEQ multiplex PCR; TCRdb's copy keeps in-frame clones and lacks some. Among about 55,000 clones, about 80% were seen once, and the ten largest hold roughly 4.5%. This specimen consisted of CD4+ or CD8+ T cells sorted from blood, obtained in a trial of the OX40 agonist ivuxolimab. The source of these receptors is an adult with an advanced solid tumor such as melanoma, head and neck, liver or kidney cancer.

J is TRBJ2-7 and V is TRBV25-1; 8 bases fit TRBD1. Trimming at V came to 8 bases and at J to 2 bases, leaving 8 bases not matched to a gene. The CDR3 runs 14 residues. CDR1 is MGHDK and CDR2 is SYGVNS in the germline V gene. The CDR3 DNA sequence: TGTGCCAGCCCCTCCGGACAGGGAGCCTACGAGCAGTACTTC. It codes for CASPSGQGAYEQYF.

This chain joins TRBV9 and TRBJ2-1; 15 bases are shared with TRBD2. This CDR3 spans 16 amino acids. V shed 0 bases, J shed 9 bases, and the junction held 4 bases outside the gene matches. Germline CDR1 and CDR2: SGDLS and YYNGEE. In DNA form, the CDR3 reads TGTGCCAGCAGCGTAGGGGGACTAGCGGGAGGTCTTGAGCAGTTCTTC. Its protein is CASSVGGLAGGLEQFF.

The chain has TRBV18 and TRBJ1-1; no definite D call. The CDR3 contains 15 residues. In germline, CDR1 is KGHSH, CDR2 LQKENI. V shed 4 bases and J shed 1 base, with 13 bases lying between them. As DNA, the CDR3 is TGTGCCAGCTCACAGACTACAGCCGGGAACACTGAAGCTTTCTTT. Its translation: CASSQTTAGNTEAFF. Complete variable domain (other parts from reference TRBV18 and TRBJ1-1): NAGVMQNPRHLVRRRGQEARLRCSPMKGHSHVYWYRQLPEEGLKFMVYLQKENIIDESGMPKERFSAEFPKEGPSILRIQQVVRGDSAAYFCASSQTTAGNTEAFFGQGTRLTVV.

The V and J genes are TRBV11-2 and TRBJ1-2, with D uncertain. The ends were cut back, 6 bases at V and 3 bases at J, with 14 bases in the middle. From germline, CDR1 is SGHAT and CDR2 FQNNGV. This CDR3 is built from 14 residues. CDR3 DNA: TGTGCCAGCAGTCTTCGAGGGCGGGACTATGGCTACACCTTC. Translated: CASSLRGRDYGYTF.

V and J are TRBV7-2 and TRBJ2-3; D call uncertain. This CDR3 contains 14 residues. Trimming cost V 5 bases and J 3 bases, with 12 bases left between them. Germline loops: CDR1 SGHTA, CDR2 FQGNSA. The CDR3 nucleotides read TGTGCCAGCAGCCCATCTCGGTGGACAGATACGCAGTATTTT. This gives the protein CASSPSRWTDTQYF.

The V gene is TRBV27, the J gene TRBJ1-6; D might be TRBD1 (6 bases). The germline CDR1 and CDR2 sequences are MNHEY and SMNVEV (reference sequence). The CDR3 loop spans 16 amino acids. The ends were cut back, 6 bases at V and 9 bases at J, with 21 bases in the middle. The CDR3 bases are TGTGCCAGCAGGTATGACAGGACAGCCATACCTTCACCCCTCCACTTT. It codes for CASRYDRTAIPSPLHF.